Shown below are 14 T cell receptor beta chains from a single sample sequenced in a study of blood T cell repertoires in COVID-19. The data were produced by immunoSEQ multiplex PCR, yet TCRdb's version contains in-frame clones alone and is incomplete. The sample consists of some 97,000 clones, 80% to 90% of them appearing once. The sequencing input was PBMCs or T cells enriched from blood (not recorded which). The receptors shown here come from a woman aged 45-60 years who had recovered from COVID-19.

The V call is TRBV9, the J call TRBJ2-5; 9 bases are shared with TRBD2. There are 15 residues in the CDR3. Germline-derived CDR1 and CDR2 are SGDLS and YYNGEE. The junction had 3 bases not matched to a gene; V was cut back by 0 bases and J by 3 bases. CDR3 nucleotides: TGTGCCAGCAGCGTAGTGGGCGGGGGGGAAGAGACCCAGTACTTC. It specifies CASSVVGGGEETQYF.

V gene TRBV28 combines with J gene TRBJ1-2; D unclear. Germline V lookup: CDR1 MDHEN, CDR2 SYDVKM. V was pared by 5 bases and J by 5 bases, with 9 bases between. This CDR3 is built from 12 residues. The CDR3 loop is CASSAAGYGYTF. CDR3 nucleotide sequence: TGTGCCAGCAGTGCAGCAGGATATGGCTACACCTTC.

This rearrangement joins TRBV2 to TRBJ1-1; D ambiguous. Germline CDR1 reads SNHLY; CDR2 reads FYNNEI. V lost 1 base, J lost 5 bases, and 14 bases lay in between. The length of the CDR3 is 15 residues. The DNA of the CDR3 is TGTGCCAGCAGTGAAGAGGGCGGGAGATGGACTGAAGCTTTCTTT. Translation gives CASSEEGGRWTEAFF.

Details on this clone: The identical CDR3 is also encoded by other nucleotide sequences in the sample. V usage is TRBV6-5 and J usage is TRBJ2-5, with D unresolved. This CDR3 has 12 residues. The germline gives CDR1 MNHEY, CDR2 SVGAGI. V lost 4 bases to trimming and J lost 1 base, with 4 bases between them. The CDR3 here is CASSLFQETQYF. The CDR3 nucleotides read TGTGCCAGCAGTTTATTCCAAGAGACCCAGTACTTC.

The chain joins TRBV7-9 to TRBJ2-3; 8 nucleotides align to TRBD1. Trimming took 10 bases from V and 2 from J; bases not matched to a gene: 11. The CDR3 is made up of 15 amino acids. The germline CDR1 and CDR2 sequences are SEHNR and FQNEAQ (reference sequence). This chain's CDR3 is CAIQGRTGPTDTQYF. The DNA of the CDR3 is TGTGCCATCCAGGGCAGGACAGGGCCCACAGATACGCAGTATTTT. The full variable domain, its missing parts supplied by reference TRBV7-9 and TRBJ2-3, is DTGVSQNPRHKITKRGQNVTFRCDPISEHNRLYWYRQTLGQGPEFLTYFQNEAQLEKSRLLSDRFSAERPKGSFSTLEIQRTEQGDSAMYLCAIQGRTGPTDTQYFGPGTRLTVL.

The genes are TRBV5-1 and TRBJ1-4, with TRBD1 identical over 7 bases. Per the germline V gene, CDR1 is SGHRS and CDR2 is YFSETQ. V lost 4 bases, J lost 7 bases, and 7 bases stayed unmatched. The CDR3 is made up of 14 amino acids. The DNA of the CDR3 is TGCGCCAGCAGCCTAAGACAGGGTGGTGAAAAACTGTTTTTT. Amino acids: CASSLRQGGEKLFF.

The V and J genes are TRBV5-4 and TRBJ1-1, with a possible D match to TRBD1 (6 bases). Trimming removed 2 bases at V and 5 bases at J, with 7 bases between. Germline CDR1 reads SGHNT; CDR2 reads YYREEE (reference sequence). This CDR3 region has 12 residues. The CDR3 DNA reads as TGTGCCAGCAGCTTACAGGGAACTGAAGCTTTCTTT. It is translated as CASSLQGTEAFF.

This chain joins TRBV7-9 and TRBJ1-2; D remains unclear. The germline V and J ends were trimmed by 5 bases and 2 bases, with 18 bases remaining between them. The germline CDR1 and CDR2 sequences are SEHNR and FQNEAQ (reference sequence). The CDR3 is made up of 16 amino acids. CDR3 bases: TGTGCCAGCAGCCCTGCCGGAGCCAGAGACAACTATGGCTACACCTTC. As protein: CASSPAGARDNYGYTF.

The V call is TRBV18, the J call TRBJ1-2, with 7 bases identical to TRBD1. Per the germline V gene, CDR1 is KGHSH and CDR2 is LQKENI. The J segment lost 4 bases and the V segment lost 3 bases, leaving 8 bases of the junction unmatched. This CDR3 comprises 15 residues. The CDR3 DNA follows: TGTGCCAGCTCACCGTTGACAGGGCCGGGCTATGGCTACACCTTC. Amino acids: CASSPLTGPGYGYTF.

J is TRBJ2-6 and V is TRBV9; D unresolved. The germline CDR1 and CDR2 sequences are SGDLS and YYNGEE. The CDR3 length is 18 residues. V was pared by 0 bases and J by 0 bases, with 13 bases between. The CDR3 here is CASSVESPSVSGANVLTF. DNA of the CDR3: TGTGCCAGCAGCGTAGAATCCCCGTCAGTCTCTGGGGCCAACGTCCTGACTTTC.

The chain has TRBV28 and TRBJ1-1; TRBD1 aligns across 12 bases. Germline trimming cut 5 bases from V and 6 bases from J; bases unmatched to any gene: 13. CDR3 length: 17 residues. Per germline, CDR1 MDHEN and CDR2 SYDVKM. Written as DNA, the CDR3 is TGTGCCAGCAGTGATAGGGACAGGGGGCCAAGACTCTCTGAAGCTTTCTTT. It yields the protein CASSDRDRGPRLSEAFF.

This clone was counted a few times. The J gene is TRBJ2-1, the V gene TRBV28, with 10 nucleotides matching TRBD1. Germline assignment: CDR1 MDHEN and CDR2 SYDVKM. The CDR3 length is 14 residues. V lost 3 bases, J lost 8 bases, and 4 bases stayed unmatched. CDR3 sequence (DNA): TGTGCCAGCAGTTTGCGGACAGGGGGGGATGAGCAGTTCTTC. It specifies CASSLRTGGDEQFF.

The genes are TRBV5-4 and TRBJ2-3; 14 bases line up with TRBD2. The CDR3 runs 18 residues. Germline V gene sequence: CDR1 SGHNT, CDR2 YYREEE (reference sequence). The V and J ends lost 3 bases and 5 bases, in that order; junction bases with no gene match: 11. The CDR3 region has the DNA TGTGCCAGCAGCTCACCGGGACTAGCGGGAGTCGTGAAAGATACGCAGTATTTT. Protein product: CASSSPGLAGVVKDTQYF.

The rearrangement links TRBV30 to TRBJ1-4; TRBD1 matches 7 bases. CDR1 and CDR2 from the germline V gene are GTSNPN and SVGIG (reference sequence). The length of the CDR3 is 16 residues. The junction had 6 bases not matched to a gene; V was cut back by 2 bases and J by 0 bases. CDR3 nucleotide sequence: TGTGCCTGGAGTCAGGACAGGACCTCAACTAATGAAAAACTGTTTTTT. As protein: CAWSQDRTSTNEKLFF.